These T cell receptor beta chains were read from a single sample in a study of T-cell reconstitution after alpha-beta-depleted transplantation in children. One entry per CDR3 protein, called by TCRdb with MiXCR from the PCR reads. The sample consists of roughly 670,000 distinct CDR3 sequences, approximately 14% of them appearing once. Sequences were derived from PBMCs, sampled before TCRalphabeta/CD19-depleted stem cell transplant. Receptors originate from a girl aged 2-9 years with congenital amegakaryocytic thrombocytopenia, due to receive a stem cell transplant. Each CDR3 is given with its conserved first and last residue. Not all rows give a size; the values are once, few, many and, for expanded clones, a class.

clone_size v_call cdr3_aa
few TRBV20-1 CSATVGLNEQFF
. TRBV7-2 CASSLGSSKAYEQYF
. TRBV10-3 CAISDGQGSRTQYF
. TRBV27 CASSCERDSFGNQPQHF
few TRBV5-1 CASSPGHESTDTQYF
few TRBV29-1 CSVESGPYEQYF
. TRBV20-1 CSALPTSGADTQYF
. TRBV20-1 CSARLAGGPHYEQYF
many TRBV5-1 CASSLEAGEQFF
. TRBV12-3/TRBV12-4 CASSLYALRGTDRDNEQFF
few TRBV12-3/TRBV12-4 CASSLAGHNEQYF
. TRBV7-9 CASSPPHYEQYF
many TRBV20-1 CSARPRQGRVYEQFF
few TRBV20-1 CSAARPAQGVTGELFF
. TRBV20-1 CSAQGRSNQPQHF
many TRBV29-1 CSVQFILEQFF
. TRBV12-3/TRBV12-4 CASSDRWPNNEQFF
. TRBV7-2 CASSLPVVIGELFF
. TRBV18 CASSPETSGSGYEQYF
once TRBV11-2 CASRRPYRLAGDNEQFF
. TRBV27 CATASRGANEQYF
few TRBV5-1 CASSFIAGAYEQYF
many TRBV7-2 CASSSEWGADTQYF
. TRBV29-1 CSVEGLAGDETQYF
. TRBV5-6 CASSFWALLGTEAFF
few TRBV29-1 CSVEVPLYEQYF
few TRBV20-1 CSARAALGRGYGYTF
few TRBV20-1 CSATDRVDEQFF